These 10 T cell receptor beta chains came from one sample sequenced in a study of blood T cells in healthy people across ages. Sample-barcoded 5' priming and a J-beta primer mix drove a second PCR of roughly 6 to 12 cycles. TCRdb passed the 5' RACE reads through MiXCR, listing each CDR3 protein once. The sample has around 1.5 million distinct CDR3 sequences, approximately 59% seen once; the top ten hold roughly 6.3%. Source material: blood. These TCRs come from a young man in good health.

The chain links TRBV27 to TRBJ2-7, with 8 nucleotides matching TRBD1. The V gene end was trimmed by 6 bases and the J gene end by 5 bases; junction bases not matched to a gene: 9. Germline loops: CDR1 MNHEY, CDR2 SMNVEV (reference sequence). The CDR3 has 14 amino acids. The CDR3 bases are TGTGCCAGCAGCACGTGGCAGGGGGCCCACGAGCAGTACTTC. It codes for CASSTWQGAHEQYF.

The rearrangement joins TRBV2 to TRBJ2-7, with 8 bases matching TRBD1. This CDR3 comprises 14 residues. Germline V gene data show CDR1 as SNHLY and CDR2 as FYNNEI. V gave up 8 bases and J gave up 3 bases; unmatched junction bases: 9. The CDR3 coding sequence is TGTGCCAGCGGAGACTGGGACAGGAGCTACGAGCAGTACTTC. Translation: CASGDWDRSYEQYF.

CDR3 protein: CSVGGGRDEETQYF. The CDR3 DNA reads TGCAGCGTCGGAGGGGGCAGGGATGAAGAGACCCAGTACTTC. The chain links TRBV29-1 to TRBJ2-5; D is perhaps TRBD1 (7 bases). The germline gives CDR1 SQVTM, CDR2 ANQGSEA. V shed 6 bases and J shed 3 bases, with 17 bases lying between them. The CDR3 has 14 residues.

The chain uses TRBV4-1 and TRBJ2-7; a weak D match, TRBD2 (6 bases). The CDR3 covers 14 residues. Germline V gene lookup returns CDR1 MGHRA and CDR2 YSYEKL. Trimming stripped 3 bases from V and 6 bases from J, with 15 bases between. In nucleotides, the CDR3 is TGCGCCAGCAGCCAGCCGGGGGTACCGTCCGAGCAGTACTTC. Its translation: CASSQPGVPSEQYF.

The CDR3 protein is CASSLELTPSYEQYF. CDR3 bases: TGTGCCAGCAGTCTAGAGTTAACCCCCTCCTACGAGCAGTACTTC. This rearrangement joins TRBV27 to TRBJ2-7; D is ambiguous. V lost 5 bases and J lost 0, with 14 bases in between. This CDR3 comprises 15 residues. CDR1 MNHEY and CDR2 SMNVEV come from the germline V gene (reference sequence).

This clonotype was found a few times. The chain is built from TRBV11-2 and TRBJ2-1, with TRBD2 matching 11 bases. The CDR3 sequence is 17 residues long. Germline CDR1 reads SGHAT; CDR2 reads FQNNGV. Unmatched junction bases numbered 6, after V lost 1 base and J lost 4 bases. This CDR3 is CASSLVLGTSGYNEQFF. In DNA form, the CDR3 reads TGTGCCAGCAGCTTAGTTTTAGGGACTAGCGGATACAATGAGCAGTTCTTC.

V and J are TRBV4-1 and TRBJ2-5; D remains unclear. Germline CDR1 is MGHRA and CDR2 is YSYEKL. This CDR3 has 15 amino acids. Trimming removed 1 base from V and 11 bases from J, with 20 bases in between. The CDR3 reads CASSQASEVFNEQYF. In DNA, the CDR3 is TGCGCCAGCAGCCAAGCCTCGGAAGTCTTCAATGAGCAGTACTTC.

This sequence joins TRBV6-1 and TRBJ2-5, with a weak D call TRBD1 (6 bases). This CDR3 contains 13 residues. V was trimmed by 8 bases and J by 5 bases, leaving 15 bases between them. The germline CDR1 and CDR2 sequences are MNHNS and SASEGT. This CDR3 reads CASGQGLLETQYF. CDR3 nucleotides: TGTGCCAGCGGGCAGGGGCTCTTGGAGACCCAGTACTTC.

V and J are TRBV6-5 and TRBJ2-3, with a possible D match to TRBD1 (6 bases). Trimming took off 5 bases at V and 0 bases at J, with 15 bases between the two ends. Germline V gene sequence: CDR1 MNHEY, CDR2 SVGAGI. CDR3 length: 16 amino acids. This chain's CDR3 is CASSRGIQTSTDTQYF. DNA for the CDR3: TGTGCCAGCAGTAGGGGGATACAAACTAGCACAGATACGCAGTATTTT.

This clonotype was counted a few times. The V gene is TRBV29-1, the J gene TRBJ2-3, with D possibly being TRBD1 or TRBD2 (5 bases each). Trimming removed 0 bases at V and 0 bases at J, with 10 bases between. The CDR3 consists of 15 residues. Germline V CDR1 and CDR2: SQVTM, ANQGSEA. CDR3 region: CSVEELRGSTDTQYF. DNA of the CDR3: TGCAGCGTTGAAGAGCTGAGGGGTAGCACAGATACGCAGTATTTT.